The rows below give T cell receptor beta chains drawn from one sample of a study of T-cell reconstitution after alpha-beta-depleted transplantation in children. TCRdb re-called the PCR reads through MiXCR, storing one row per CDR3 protein. The sample carries some 600,000 distinct CDR3 sequences, approximately 16% recorded once. The material sequenced was PBMCs from the stem cell graft donor, taken from the stem cell graft. The receptors were sampled from a human donor who donated a stem cell graft to a child with acute myeloid leukemia. CDR3s include the opening cysteine and the closing phenylalanine or tryptophan. The D gene is left open where the match is weak. Clone size is shown for a subset of rows, as once, few, many or a class of expanded clone.

few NA TRBJ2-7 TRBV9 CASSEDSFHEQYF TGTGCCAGCAGCGAGGACAGTTTCCACGAGCAGTACTTC
few NA TRBJ2-7 TRBV20-1 CSALRPIGSEQYF TGCAGTGCCCTGAGGCCGATTGGGAGCGAGCAGTACTTC
NA NA TRBJ2-5 TRBV5-5 CASSFYRGQETQYF TGTGCCAGCAGCTTTTACCGGGGGCAAGAGACCCAGTACTTC
NA NA TRBJ2-1 TRBV15 CATSLKSGGSNEQFF TGTGCCACCAGCCTCAAGTCGGGGGGCTCCAATGAGCAGTTCTTC
many NA TRBJ1-1 TRBV20-1 CSATPGSGTEAFF TGCAGTGCTACCCCCGGGAGCGGCACTGAAGCTTTCTTT
many NA TRBJ1-2 TRBV20-1 CSARDLAGLYGYTF TGCAGTGCTAGAGATCTGGCAGGTCTTTATGGCTACACCTTC
many TRBD1 TRBJ1-1 TRBV29-1 CSADRDSEAFF TGCAGCGCCGACAGGGATAGTGAAGCTTTCTTT
few TRBD1 TRBJ2-1 TRBV5-1 CASSLEGTGLGNEQFF TGCGCCAGCAGCTTGGAGGGGACAGGGCTGGGGAATGAGCAGTTCTTC
few TRBD1 TRBJ1-2 TRBV29-1 CSVQGDKTNYGYTF TGCAGCGTTCAGGGGGACAAGACTAACTATGGCTACACCTTC
few NA TRBJ1-1 TRBV11-2 CASSSPSLIYTEAFF TGTGCCAGCAGCTCGCCGTCCTTAATATACACTGAAGCTTTCTTT
many TRBD2 TRBJ2-1 TRBV20-1 CSAIQYPGLAGLPDNEQFF TGCAGTGCTATCCAATACCCGGGACTAGCGGGTCTTCCCGACAATGAGCAGTTCTTC
few NA TRBJ2-1 TRBV7-2 CASSTDLGGYNEQFF TGTGCCAGCAGCACCGACTTGGGGGGCTACAATGAGCAGTTCTTC
once TRBD1 TRBJ1-6 TRBV20-1 CSALDRGSSYNSPLHF TGCAGTGCTCTGGACAGGGGTTCCTCCTATAATTCACCCCTTCACTTT
NA NA TRBJ2-2 TRBV11-2 CASSLEFSSILNTGELFF TGTGCCAGCAGCTTAGAGTTCAGTTCCATTCTTAACACCGGGGAGCTGTTTTTT
many NA TRBJ1-1 TRBV7-2 CASSLESQLNTEAFF TGTGCCAGCAGCTTAGAATCACAGCTCAACACTGAAGCTTTCTTT
many TRBD1 TRBJ1-4 TRBV10-3 CAISRDSEKLFF TGTGCCATCAGTCGGGACAGTGAAAAACTGTTTTTT
many NA TRBJ2-3 TRBV10-3 CATTSGMATADTQYF TGTGCCACGACGTCTGGGATGGCGACAGCAGATACGCAGTATTTT
NA TRBD1 TRBJ1-2 TRBV9 CASSRSGTANNYGYTF TGTGCCAGCAGTCGTTCCGGGACAGCCAATAACTATGGCTACACCTTC
many NA TRBJ2-2 TRBV29-1 CSVAGTTNTGELFF TGCAGCGTGGCCGGGACAACGAACACCGGGGAGCTGTTTTTT
few TRBD2 TRBJ2-3 TRBV12-3/TRBV12-4 CASRETSGSADTQYF TGTGCCAGCAGGGAGACTAGCGGTAGTGCAGATACGCAGTATTTT
few TRBD1 TRBJ2-5 TRBV15 CATSARQGAGVETQYF TGTGCCACCAGCGCCCGACAGGGGGCTGGTGTGGAGACCCAGTACTTC
NA NA TRBJ1-1 TRBV5-1 CASRAGDGTEAFF TGCGCCAGCAGAGCAGGGGATGGAACTGAAGCTTTCTTT
many TRBD1 TRBJ2-7 TRBV5-1 CATSPGQGAYEQYF TGCGCCACCAGCCCAGGGCAGGGGGCCTACGAGCAGTACTTC
NA TRBD1 TRBJ1-2 TRBV7-9 CASRSRQGKLDGYTF TGTGCCAGCAGGTCCCGACAGGGGAAATTAGATGGCTACACCTTC
few NA TRBJ1-4 TRBV20-1 CSASVRGSQLPSEKLFF TGCAGTGCTAGTGTCAGGGGATCCCAACTGCCTAGTGAAAAACTGTTTTTT
few NA TRBJ1-1 TRBV29-1 CSAHGGGNTEAFF TGCAGCGCTCACGGCGGGGGAAACACTGAAGCTTTCTTT
many TRBD2 TRBJ2-3 TRBV29-1 CSVDQTLAGGDTQYF TGCAGCGTTGACCAAACACTAGCGGGGGGAGATACGCAGTATTTT
few NA TRBJ2-6 TRBV5-1 CASTLVRPSGANVLTF TGCGCCAGCACCCTCGTCCGCCCCTCTGGGGCCAACGTCCTGACTTTC
NA NA TRBJ1-1 TRBV6-1 CASSEALSGTEAFF TGTGCCAGCAGTGAAGCGCTCTCCGGGACTGAAGCTTTCTTT
many NA TRBJ1-1 TRBV20-1 CSARAPGRLNTEAFF TGCAGTGCTAGAGCTCCGGGACGTTTGAACACTGAAGCTTTCTTT
once NA TRBJ2-2 TRBV7-9 CASSLGAGQSREELFF TGTGCCAGCAGCCTGGGGGCGGGACAGTCCCGGGAGGAGCTGTTTTTT
many NA TRBJ2-5 TRBV5-5 CASSLGQIQETQYF TGTGCCAGCAGCTTGGGACAGATACAAGAGACCCAGTACTTC
many NA TRBJ2-3 TRBV25-1 CASSEVRGTQYF TGTGCCAGCAGTGAGGTGCGGGGTACGCAGTATTTT
many TRBD1 TRBJ1-6 TRBV20-1 CSGQGAYNSPLHF TGCAGTGGACAGGGGGCCTATAATTCACCCCTCCACTTT
NA TRBD1 TRBJ2-1 TRBV24-1 CATSDFGGGQGDEQFF TGTGCCACCAGTGATTTTGGGGGAGGACAGGGCGATGAGCAGTTCTTC
few NA TRBJ2-3 TRBV6-5 CASSYIEGADTQYF TGTGCCAGCAGTTACATTGAGGGCGCAGATACGCAGTATTTT
NA TRBD1 TRBJ2-7 TRBV20-1 CCARDLGTGRYEQYF TGCTGTGCTAGAGATCTGGGGACAGGACGATACGAGCAGTACTTC
few TRBD1 TRBJ1-1 TRBV20-1 CSASRIFQTGGAIMNTEAFF TGCAGTGCTTCCCGAATCTTCCAAACAGGGGGCGCAATTATGAACACTGAAGCTTTCTTT
NA NA TRBJ2-1 TRBV4-3 CASSLKPGAYNEQFF TGCGCCAGCAGCCTTAAACCGGGGGCTTACAATGAGCAGTTCTTC
many NA TRBJ2-1 TRBV12-3/TRBV12-4 CASRGGPRAHEQFF TGTGCCAGCCGAGGAGGACCGAGGGCCCATGAGCAGTTCTTC
many NA TRBJ1-2 TRBV6-5 CATGTGTVYGYTF TGTGCCACCGGGACCGGGACGGTCTATGGCTACACCTTC